A selection of T cell receptor beta chains follows, all from one sample in a study of T-cell reconstitution after alpha-beta-depleted transplantation in children. TCRdb recomputed calls from the PCR reads with MiXCR, one row per CDR3 protein. The sample contains some 200,000 distinct CDR3 sequences, roughly 8.3% of which appear only once. Sequenced material: PBMCs, mostly from graft donor cells, taken 360 days after TCRalphabeta/CD19-depleted stem cell transplant. These receptors all come from a male patient aged 2 to 9 who had a stem cell transplant for acute myeloid leukemia, so the T cells may come from the graft donor. Both conserved end residues are part of each CDR3. A D gene is named only where the DNA matches it firmly. Part of the rows lack a size; the others show once, few, many or a class for expanded clones.

v_call: TRBV29-1; j_call: TRBJ1-1; d_call: -; clone_size: few; cdr3_nt: TGCAGCGTTGAAAACCCGGGACGGATGAACACTGAAGCTTTCTTT; cdr3_aa: CSVENPGRMNTEAFF
v_call: TRBV6-2/TRBV6-3; j_call: TRBJ2-7; d_call: TRBD2; clone_size: -; cdr3_nt: TGTGCCAGCAGTTACCGGACTAGCGGCCCCTACGAGCAGTACTTC; cdr3_aa: CASSYRTSGPYEQYF
v_call: TRBV11-2; j_call: TRBJ2-1; d_call: TRBD2; clone_size: few; cdr3_nt: TGTGCCAGCAGTCAACGGATACCGGGGGGGGTGCCCTACAATGAGCAGTTCTTC; cdr3_aa: CASSQRIPGGVPYNEQFF
v_call: TRBV7-2; j_call: TRBJ2-3; d_call: TRBD2; clone_size: -; cdr3_nt: TGTGCCAGCAGCTTAGGGGAGGGAGATACGCAGTATTTT; cdr3_aa: CASSLGEGDTQYF
v_call: TRBV7-2; j_call: TRBJ2-4; d_call: -; clone_size: few; cdr3_nt: TGTGCCAGCAGCTTAGACGGGACAAACATTCAGTACTTC; cdr3_aa: CASSLDGTNIQYF
v_call: TRBV20-1; j_call: TRBJ1-3; d_call: -; clone_size: -; cdr3_nt: TGCAGTGCCCTGGCACCAAGCTCTGGAAACACCATATATTTT; cdr3_aa: CSALAPSSGNTIYF
v_call: TRBV5-1; j_call: TRBJ2-7; d_call: -; clone_size: many; cdr3_nt: TGCGCCAGCAGCTTGTGGAGGGACTACGAGCAGTACTTC; cdr3_aa: CASSLWRDYEQYF
v_call: TRBV5-1; j_call: TRBJ2-1; d_call: -; clone_size: -; cdr3_nt: TGCGCCAGCAGCTCCGGACCAGGGAGCTCCTACAATGAGCAGTTCTTC; cdr3_aa: CASSSGPGSSYNEQFF
v_call: TRBV5-1; j_call: TRBJ2-2; d_call: TRBD2; clone_size: many; cdr3_nt: TGCGCCAGCAGCGAGACTAGCGGGAGGGCACTGAACACCGGGGAGCTGTTTTTT; cdr3_aa: CASSETSGRALNTGELFF
v_call: TRBV5-1; j_call: TRBJ2-5; d_call: TRBD1; clone_size: few; cdr3_nt: TGCGCCAGCAGCCCGGGACAGGGGATGAAGACCCAGTACTTC; cdr3_aa: CASSPGQGMKTQYF
v_call: TRBV12-3/TRBV12-4; j_call: TRBJ1-2; d_call: -; clone_size: many; cdr3_nt: TGTGCCAGCAGTTCCCCCTACAGGGAACTCAACTATGGCTACACCTTC; cdr3_aa: CASSSPYRELNYGYTF
v_call: TRBV7-8; j_call: TRBJ2-7; d_call: TRBD2; clone_size: -; cdr3_nt: TGTGCCAGCAGCCCGCTCGGACTAGCTACTTACGAGCAGTACTTC; cdr3_aa: CASSPLGLATYEQYF
v_call: TRBV27; j_call: TRBJ2-2; d_call: TRBD2; clone_size: -; cdr3_nt: TGTGCCAGCAGTTTAAGGGCCGGGGGGACCACGAACACCGGGGAGCTGTTTTTT; cdr3_aa: CASSLRAGGTTNTGELFF
v_call: TRBV20-1; j_call: TRBJ2-3; d_call: -; clone_size: many; cdr3_nt: TGCAGTGCTAGACGACGGGGGGCGGATACGCAGTATTTT; cdr3_aa: CSARRRGADTQYF
v_call: TRBV29-1; j_call: TRBJ2-2; d_call: -; clone_size: many; cdr3_nt: TGCAGCGTCGAAATCTGGCTGTCCGGGGAGCTGTTTTTT; cdr3_aa: CSVEIWLSGELFF
v_call: TRBV11-2; j_call: TRBJ2-5; d_call: TRBD2; clone_size: -; cdr3_nt: TGTGCCAGCAGCTTAGGGGGGACTAGCGGGAGGGTCCCGCGAGAGACCCAGTACTTC; cdr3_aa: CASSLGGTSGRVPRETQYF
v_call: TRBV20-1; j_call: TRBJ2-1; d_call: TRBD2; clone_size: many; cdr3_nt: TGCAGTGCCCAGCGGGGTAGCGGGAGGGATGAGCAGTTCTTC; cdr3_aa: CSAQRGSGRDEQFF
v_call: TRBV2; j_call: TRBJ1-6; d_call: TRBD1; clone_size: -; cdr3_nt: TGTGCCAGCAGTAGAAGAGTCGGGACAGTTAATTCACCCCTCCACTTT; cdr3_aa: CASSRRVGTVNSPLHF
v_call: TRBV20-1; j_call: TRBJ2-2; d_call: TRBD2; clone_size: many; cdr3_nt: TGCAGTGCCCGACTAGCGGGACTGAACACCGGGGAGCTGTTTTTT; cdr3_aa: CSARLAGLNTGELFF
v_call: TRBV9; j_call: TRBJ2-3; d_call: TRBD2; clone_size: -; cdr3_nt: TGTGCCAGCAGCGGATGGACTAGCGAGAATCAAGGAGATACGCAGTATTTT; cdr3_aa: CASSGWTSENQGDTQYF
v_call: TRBV5-5; j_call: TRBJ2-7; d_call: -; clone_size: -; cdr3_nt: TGTGCCAGCAGCTTGGCAGCAGGGATACGCGAGCAGTACTTC; cdr3_aa: CASSLAAGIREQYF
v_call: TRBV12-3/TRBV12-4; j_call: TRBJ2-5; d_call: TRBD2; clone_size: many; cdr3_nt: TGTGCCAGCAGCCTCCGGGGACTAGCGAGCGAGACCCAGTACTTC; cdr3_aa: CASSLRGLASETQYF
v_call: TRBV4-2; j_call: TRBJ2-1; d_call: -; clone_size: many; cdr3_nt: TGTGCCAGCAGCCGTCTGGCACATGAGCAGTTCTTC; cdr3_aa: CASSRLAHEQFF
v_call: TRBV7-3; j_call: TRBJ2-3; d_call: TRBD2; clone_size: few; cdr3_nt: TGTGCCAGCAACCCTAGCGGAGCCATCACAGATACGCAGTATTTT; cdr3_aa: CASNPSGAITDTQYF
v_call: TRBV9; j_call: TRBJ2-1; d_call: -; clone_size: -; cdr3_nt: TGTGCCAGCTCCGAAGCCGGGGGCCCTTACAATGAGCAGTTCTTC; cdr3_aa: CASSEAGGPYNEQFF
v_call: TRBV20-1; j_call: TRBJ1-5; d_call: -; clone_size: -; cdr3_nt: TGCAGTGCCGTCGGCAACCCAGCGACTCAGCCCCAGCATTTT; cdr3_aa: CSAVGNPATQPQHF
v_call: TRBV5-1; j_call: TRBJ2-5; d_call: TRBD2; clone_size: -; cdr3_nt: TGCGCCAGCAGCTCCCCTAGCGGGGGGGCGGAGACCCAGTACTTC; cdr3_aa: CASSSPSGGAETQYF
v_call: TRBV10-3; j_call: TRBJ1-1; d_call: -; clone_size: many; cdr3_nt: TGTGCCATCAGCTCAGGGCAGCTGAACACTGAAGCTTTCTTT; cdr3_aa: CAISSGQLNTEAFF
v_call: TRBV7-3; j_call: TRBJ2-2; d_call: -; clone_size: -; cdr3_nt: TGTGCCAGCAGCCCCGAGGGGGGGATCAGAGGAGGGCTGTTTTTT; cdr3_aa: CASSPEGGIRGGLFF
v_call: TRBV19; j_call: TRBJ1-2; d_call: -; clone_size: few; cdr3_nt: TGTGCCAATCCCGCAGGGGACGGCTACACCTTC; cdr3_aa: CANPAGDGYTF
v_call: TRBV4-3; j_call: TRBJ2-7; d_call: -; clone_size: many; cdr3_nt: TGCGCCAGCAGCCAAGTAAAGGGGCCCTACGAGCAGTACTTC; cdr3_aa: CASSQVKGPYEQYF
v_call: TRBV20-1; j_call: TRBJ2-4; d_call: -; clone_size: few; cdr3_nt: TGCAGTGCTCTCCCCCCGGGATTAGCCAAAAACATTCAGTACTTC; cdr3_aa: CSALPPGLAKNIQYF
v_call: TRBV5-1; j_call: TRBJ2-5; d_call: -; clone_size: few; cdr3_nt: TGCGCCAGCAGCACCACAGGGATCCAAGAGACCCAGTACTTC; cdr3_aa: CASSTTGIQETQYF
v_call: TRBV5-8; j_call: TRBJ1-5; d_call: -; clone_size: many; cdr3_nt: TGTGCCAGCAGCTTGGCAGGCCTCAATCAGCCCCAGCATTTT; cdr3_aa: CASSLAGLNQPQHF
v_call: TRBV5-1; j_call: TRBJ2-1; d_call: -; clone_size: few; cdr3_nt: TGCGCCAGCAGCCCATGGACTGACTACAATGAGCAGTTCTTC; cdr3_aa: CASSPWTDYNEQFF
v_call: TRBV5-1; j_call: TRBJ2-5; d_call: -; clone_size: many; cdr3_nt: TGCGCCAGCAGCTCCAAGTTTGGGGGTTTTGAAGAGACCCAGTACTTC; cdr3_aa: CASSSKFGGFEETQYF
v_call: TRBV7-3; j_call: TRBJ1-6; d_call: TRBD1; clone_size: many; cdr3_nt: TGTGCCAGCAGCTTAGGACAGGGGAGCTCACCCCTCCACTTT; cdr3_aa: CASSLGQGSSPLHF
v_call: TRBV20-1; j_call: TRBJ2-3; d_call: -; clone_size: few; cdr3_nt: TGCAGTGCTGCCGGGACTCCCACAGCAGATACGCAGTATTTT; cdr3_aa: CSAAGTPTADTQYF
v_call: TRBV2; j_call: TRBJ1-2; d_call: -; clone_size: few; cdr3_nt: TGTGCCAGCAGTGGGGGCGTGTCTGGTGGCTACACCTTC; cdr3_aa: CASSGGVSGGYTF
v_call: TRBV7-2; j_call: TRBJ2-1; d_call: -; clone_size: many; cdr3_nt: TGTGCCAGCAGCTTTGTAAACAATGAGCAGTTCTTC; cdr3_aa: CASSFVNNEQFF
v_call: TRBV3-1; j_call: TRBJ1-1; d_call: -; clone_size: -; cdr3_nt: TGTGCCAGCAGTCAAACGAGGGAAAAAGCTTTCTTT; cdr3_aa: CASSQTREKAFF
v_call: TRBV2; j_call: TRBJ2-1; d_call: -; clone_size: -; cdr3_nt: TGTGCCAGCAGTGACCGGTGGAGGGAACGGTCGAATGAGCAGTTCTTC; cdr3_aa: CASSDRWRERSNEQFF
v_call: TRBV5-1; j_call: TRBJ1-2; d_call: TRBD1; clone_size: few; cdr3_nt: TGCGCCAGACCTGGACAGGTCTATGGCTACACCTTC; cdr3_aa: CARPGQVYGYTF
v_call: TRBV5-1; j_call: TRBJ1-2; d_call: -; clone_size: few; cdr3_nt: TGCGCCAGCAGAAAGGGGAACGACGGCTACACCTTC; cdr3_aa: CASRKGNDGYTF
v_call: TRBV30; j_call: TRBJ2-2; d_call: -; clone_size: many; cdr3_nt: TGTGCCTGGAGAGATACAGACGGGGAGCTGTTTTTT; cdr3_aa: CAWRDTDGELFF